This T cell receptor beta chain was profiled in a study of cytomegalovirus exposure and HLA in healthy donors. Produced via immunoSEQ multiplex PCR; TCRdb's table is partial and in-frame only. Of roughly 71,000 clones listed, roughly 92% were seen once; the top ten hold around 0.65%. On this clone itself: The antigen remains undetermined.

Study conclusions and caveats: Many donors shared some public TCRs, even though most TCR sequences were rare.

There are 16 residues in the CDR3. With 5 bases removed from V and 0 bases from J, the gap between germline ends came to 16 bases. Germline values: CDR1 SEHNR, CDR2 FQNEAQ (reference sequence). This clonotype was obtained from a woman aged 18-29 years in good health and CMV-seronegative. The source material was PBMCs. The chain is built from TRBV7-9 and TRBJ1-1, with D possibly matching TRBD1 (6 bases). The CDR3 nucleotides read TGTGCCAGCAGCCCCAGGACAGATCTAATGAACACTGAAGCTTTCTTT. Protein product: CASSPRTDLMNTEAFF.